The rows below give T cell receptor beta chains drawn from one sample of a study of cytomegalovirus exposure and HLA in healthy donors. Method: immunoSEQ multiplex PCR; TCRdb's copy keeps in-frame clones and lacks some. The repertoire holds approximately 100,000 clones, with roughly four fifths as singletons. The specimen was PBMCs. These receptors were taken from a human donor in good health. CDR3s include the opening cysteine and the closing phenylalanine or tryptophan. A D gene is named only where the DNA matches it firmly. Clone size, where shown, is once, few, many, or a class for clones that have expanded.

j_call v_call d_call clone_size cdr3_length cdr3_aa cdr3_nt
TRBJ2-7 TRBV13 TRBD2 NA 16 CASSLGSGLAAYEQYF TGTGCCAGCAGCTTAGGTTCGGGACTAGCGGCCTACGAGCAGTACTTC
TRBJ1-6 TRBV4-3 NA NA 15 CASSQESGVGSPLHF TGCGCCAGCAGCCAAGAATCAGGGGTAGGGTCACCCCTCCACTTT
TRBJ2-2 TRBV6-5 TRBD2 NA 16 CASSYGGRASTGELFF TGTGCCAGCAGTTACGGCGGGAGGGCCAGCACCGGGGAGCTGTTTTTT
TRBJ2-7 TRBV6-5 TRBD1 NA 14 CASRRQGALDEQYF TGTGCCAGCAGAAGACAGGGGGCGCTGGACGAGCAGTACTTC
TRBJ2-7 TRBV11-2 TRBD2 NA 16 CASSLGLAGGYYEQYF TGTGCCAGCAGCTTAGGGCTAGCGGGTGGATACTACGAGCAGTACTTC
TRBJ2-7 TRBV27 TRBD1 NA 20 CASSLRTSPSRDRIYYEQYF TGTGCCAGCAGTTTACGTACCTCCCCCTCCCGGGACAGGATTTACTACGAGCAGTACTTC
TRBJ2-7 TRBV4-1 NA NA 13 CASSQGSGWEQYF TGCGCCAGCAGCCAAGGGTCGGGGTGGGAGCAGTACTTC
TRBJ2-4 TRBV15 NA NA 17 CATSPPTGTLAKNIQYF TGTGCCACCAGCCCTCCGACCGGGACATTAGCCAAAAACATTCAGTACTTC
TRBJ2-7 TRBV5-4 TRBD2 few 14 CASSPGGRPYEQYF TGTGCCAGCAGCCCGGGGGGTCGGCCCTACGAGCAGTACTTC
TRBJ2-1 TRBV1 NA NA 18 CTSRGGAQVKSSYNEQFF TGCACCAGCAGAGGGGGGGCCCAAGTAAAGAGCTCCTACAATGAGCAGTTCTTC
TRBJ1-6 TRBV30 NA NA 12 CAWRTVDSPLHF TGTGCCTGGAGGACAGTTGATTCACCCCTCCACTTT
TRBJ1-2 TRBV11-2 TRBD1 NA 14 CASSLDGTGYGYTF TGTGCCAGCAGCTTAGACGGGACAGGCTATGGCTACACCTTC
TRBJ1-1 TRBV2 NA NA 13 CASSGIQGPEAFF TGTGCCAGCAGTGGCATACAGGGCCCTGAAGCTTTCTTT
TRBJ2-3 TRBV5-1 NA NA 14 CASSLGMRADTQYF TGCGCCAGCAGCTTGGGTATGAGAGCAGATACGCAGTATTTT
TRBJ2-7 TRBV19 NA NA 15 CASSPQGLTSYEQYF TGTGCCAGTAGTCCTCAGGGGCTGACCTCCTACGAGCAGTACTTC
TRBJ2-2 TRBV10-3 NA NA 13 CAISESSPGELFF TGTGCCATCAGTGAGTCTAGTCCCGGGGAGCTGTTTTTT
TRBJ2-2 TRBV7-8 NA NA 14 CASSFGGRTGELFF TGTGCCAGCAGCTTCGGGGGGCGCACCGGGGAGCTGTTTTTT